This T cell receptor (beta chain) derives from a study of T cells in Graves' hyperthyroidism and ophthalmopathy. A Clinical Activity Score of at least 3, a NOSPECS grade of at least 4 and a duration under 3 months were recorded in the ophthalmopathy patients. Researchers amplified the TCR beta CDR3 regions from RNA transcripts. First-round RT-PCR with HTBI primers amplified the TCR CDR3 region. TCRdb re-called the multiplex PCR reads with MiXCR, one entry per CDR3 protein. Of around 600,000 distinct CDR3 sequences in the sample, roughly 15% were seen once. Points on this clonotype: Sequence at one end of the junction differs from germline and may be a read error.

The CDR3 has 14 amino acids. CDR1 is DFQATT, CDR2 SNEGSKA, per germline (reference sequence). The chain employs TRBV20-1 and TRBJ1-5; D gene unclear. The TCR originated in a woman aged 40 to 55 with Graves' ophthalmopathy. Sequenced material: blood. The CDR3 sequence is CSARDGGKNPPQHF. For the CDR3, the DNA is TGCAGTGCTAGAGATGGCGGGAAGAATCCGCCCCAGCATTTT.